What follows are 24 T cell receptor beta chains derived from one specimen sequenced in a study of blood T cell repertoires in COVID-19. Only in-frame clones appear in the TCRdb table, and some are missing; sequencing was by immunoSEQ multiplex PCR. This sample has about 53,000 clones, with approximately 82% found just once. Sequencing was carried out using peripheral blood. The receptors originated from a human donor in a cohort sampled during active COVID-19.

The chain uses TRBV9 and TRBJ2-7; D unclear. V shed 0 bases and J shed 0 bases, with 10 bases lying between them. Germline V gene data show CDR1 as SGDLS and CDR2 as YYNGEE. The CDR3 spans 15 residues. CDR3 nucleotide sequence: TGTGCCAGCAGCGTAGGCACGGGTAGCTCCTACGAGCAGTACTTC. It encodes CASSVGTGSSYEQYF.

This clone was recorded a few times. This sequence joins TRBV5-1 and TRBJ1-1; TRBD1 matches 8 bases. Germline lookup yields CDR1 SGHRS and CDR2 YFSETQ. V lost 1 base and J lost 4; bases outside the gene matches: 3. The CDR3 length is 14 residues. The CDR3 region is CASSLTGTGTEAFF. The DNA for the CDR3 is TGCGCCAGCAGCTTGACCGGGACAGGCACTGAAGCTTTCTTT.

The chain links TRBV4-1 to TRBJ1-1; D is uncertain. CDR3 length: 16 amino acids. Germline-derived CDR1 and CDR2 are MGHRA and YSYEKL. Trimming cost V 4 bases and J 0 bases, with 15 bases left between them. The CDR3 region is CASSRGGGQMNTEAFF. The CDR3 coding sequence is TGCGCCAGCAGCCGAGGAGGAGGCCAAATGAACACTGAAGCTTTCTTT.

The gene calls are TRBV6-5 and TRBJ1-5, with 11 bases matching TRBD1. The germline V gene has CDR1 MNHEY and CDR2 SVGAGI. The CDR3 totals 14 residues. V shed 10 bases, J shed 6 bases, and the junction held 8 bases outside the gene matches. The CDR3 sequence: CANRRDRGFQPQHF. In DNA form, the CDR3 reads TGTGCCAACCGCCGGGACAGGGGGTTTCAGCCCCAGCATTTT.

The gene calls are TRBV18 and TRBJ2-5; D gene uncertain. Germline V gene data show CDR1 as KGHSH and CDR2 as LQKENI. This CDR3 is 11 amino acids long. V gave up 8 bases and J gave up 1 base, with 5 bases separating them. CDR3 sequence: CASTSQETQYF. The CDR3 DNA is TGTGCCAGCACCAGCCAAGAGACCCAGTACTTC. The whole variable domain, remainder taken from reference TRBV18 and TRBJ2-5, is NAGVMQNPRHLVRRRGQEARLRCSPMKGHSHVYWYRQLPEEGLKFMVYLQKENIIDESGMPKERFSAEFPKEGPSILRIQQVVRGDSAAYFCASTSQETQYFGPGTRLLVL.

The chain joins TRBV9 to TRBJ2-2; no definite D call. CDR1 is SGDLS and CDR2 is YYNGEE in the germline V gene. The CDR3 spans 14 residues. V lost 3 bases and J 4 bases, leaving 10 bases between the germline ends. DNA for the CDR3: TGTGCCAGCAGCGAGGTGGAGAGCACCGGGGAGCTGTTTTTT. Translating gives CASSEVESTGELFF.

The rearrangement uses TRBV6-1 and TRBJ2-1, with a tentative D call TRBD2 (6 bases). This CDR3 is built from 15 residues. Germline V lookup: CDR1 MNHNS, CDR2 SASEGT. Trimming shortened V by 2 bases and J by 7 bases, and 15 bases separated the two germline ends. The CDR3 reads CASSETGGGGNEQFF. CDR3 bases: TGTGCCAGCAGTGAAACCGGGGGAGGAGGGAATGAGCAGTTCTTC.

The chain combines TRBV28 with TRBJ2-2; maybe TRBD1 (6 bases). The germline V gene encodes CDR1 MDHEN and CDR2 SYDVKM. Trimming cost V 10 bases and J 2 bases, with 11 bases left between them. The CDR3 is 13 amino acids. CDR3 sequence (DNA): TGTGCCATCGCAGGGGTTAACACCGGGGAGCTGTTTTTT. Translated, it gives CAIAGVNTGELFF.

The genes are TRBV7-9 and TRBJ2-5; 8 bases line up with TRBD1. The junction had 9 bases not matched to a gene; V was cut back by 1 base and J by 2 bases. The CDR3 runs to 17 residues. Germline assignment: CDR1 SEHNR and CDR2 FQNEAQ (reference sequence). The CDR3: CASSLDRTRTGQETQYF. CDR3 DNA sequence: TGTGCCAGCAGCTTAGACAGGACCCGGACAGGGCAAGAGACCCAGTACTTC.

Written as DNA, the CDR3 is TGTGCCATCAGGGGCGCGAGGGGCACCGAGCGGGGGGGCCTGGAGACCCAGTACTTC. Translated: CAIRGARGTERGGLETQYF. V is TRBV10-3 and J is TRBJ2-5; 10 bases are a match to TRBD2. V shed 6 bases and J 5 bases; nucleotides not matched to a gene: 21. CDR1 and CDR2 from the germline V gene are ENHRY and SYGVKD. The CDR3 contains 19 residues.

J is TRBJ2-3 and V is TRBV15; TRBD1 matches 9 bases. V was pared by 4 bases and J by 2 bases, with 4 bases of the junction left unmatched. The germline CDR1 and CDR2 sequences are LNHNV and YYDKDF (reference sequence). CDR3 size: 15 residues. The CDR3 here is CATSIGDRDTDTQYF. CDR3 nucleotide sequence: TGTGCCACCAGCATCGGGGACAGGGACACAGATACGCAGTATTTT.

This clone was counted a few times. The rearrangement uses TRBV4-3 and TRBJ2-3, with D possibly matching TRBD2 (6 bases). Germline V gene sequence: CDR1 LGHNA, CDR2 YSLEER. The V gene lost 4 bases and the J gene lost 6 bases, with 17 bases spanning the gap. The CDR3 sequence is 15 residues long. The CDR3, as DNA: TGCGCCAGCAGCCGAGCATTGGGAGGAGGGGATACGCAGTATTTT. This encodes CASSRALGGGDTQYF.

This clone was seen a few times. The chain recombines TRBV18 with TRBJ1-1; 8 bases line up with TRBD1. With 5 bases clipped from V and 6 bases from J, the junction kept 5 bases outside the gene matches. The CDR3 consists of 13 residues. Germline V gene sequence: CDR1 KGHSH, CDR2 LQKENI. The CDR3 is CASSLGTGSEAFF. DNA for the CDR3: TGTGCCAGCTCATTAGGGACAGGATCTGAAGCTTTCTTT. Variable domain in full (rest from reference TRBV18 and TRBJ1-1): NAGVMQNPRHLVRRRGQEARLRCSPMKGHSHVYWYRQLPEEGLKFMVYLQKENIIDESGMPKERFSAEFPKEGPSILRIQQVVRGDSAAYFCASSLGTGSEAFFGQGTRLTVV.

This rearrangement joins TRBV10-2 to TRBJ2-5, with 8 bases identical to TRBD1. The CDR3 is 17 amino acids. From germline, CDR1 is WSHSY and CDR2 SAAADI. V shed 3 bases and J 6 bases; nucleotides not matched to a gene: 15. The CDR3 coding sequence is TGCGCCAGCAGTGAAGGGCAGGGGGCGACGCTTCTCCAGACCCAGTACTTC. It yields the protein CASSEGQGATLLQTQYF.

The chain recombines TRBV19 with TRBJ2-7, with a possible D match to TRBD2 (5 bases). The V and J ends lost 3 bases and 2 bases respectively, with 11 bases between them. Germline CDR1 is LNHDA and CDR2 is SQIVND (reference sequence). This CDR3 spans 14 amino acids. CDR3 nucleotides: TGTGCCAGTAGTATCTACGGGAAGACCTACGAGCAGTACTTC. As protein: CASSIYGKTYEQYF.

The CDR3 sequence: CASSSSGSTDTQYF. CDR3 bases: TGTGCCAGCAGCTCCTCGGGGAGCACAGATACGCAGTATTTT. The chain is built from TRBV7-2 and TRBJ2-3; D is possibly TRBD2 (5 bases). Trimming removed 4 bases at V and 0 bases at J, with 8 bases between. Germline V gene sequence: CDR1 SGHTA, CDR2 FQGNSA. The CDR3 consists of 14 residues.

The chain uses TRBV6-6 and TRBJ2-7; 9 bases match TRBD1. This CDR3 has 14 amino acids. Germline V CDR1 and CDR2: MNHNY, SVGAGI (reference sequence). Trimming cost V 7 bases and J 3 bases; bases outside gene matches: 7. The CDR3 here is CASTPGQGFYEQYF. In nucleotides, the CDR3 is TGTGCCAGCACCCCGGGACAGGGATTCTACGAGCAGTACTTC.

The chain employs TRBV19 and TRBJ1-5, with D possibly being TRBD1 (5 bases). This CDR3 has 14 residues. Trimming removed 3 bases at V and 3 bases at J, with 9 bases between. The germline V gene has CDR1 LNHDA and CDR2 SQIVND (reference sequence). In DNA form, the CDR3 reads TGTGCCAGTAGTATTAGGGGTTACAATCAGCCCCAGCATTTT. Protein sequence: CASSIRGYNQPQHF.

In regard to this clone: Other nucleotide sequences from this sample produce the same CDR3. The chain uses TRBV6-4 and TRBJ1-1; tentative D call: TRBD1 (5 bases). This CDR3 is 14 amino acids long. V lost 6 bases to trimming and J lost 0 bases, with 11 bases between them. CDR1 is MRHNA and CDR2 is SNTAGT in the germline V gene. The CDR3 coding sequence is TGTGCCAGCAGCCCTGGGGGGGTGAACACTGAAGCTTTCTTT. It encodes CASSPGGVNTEAFF.

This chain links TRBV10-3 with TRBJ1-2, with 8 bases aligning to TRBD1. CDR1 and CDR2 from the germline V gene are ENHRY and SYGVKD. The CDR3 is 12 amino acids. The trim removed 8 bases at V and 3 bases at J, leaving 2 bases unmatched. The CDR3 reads CAIDRGDYGYTF. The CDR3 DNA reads TGTGCCATCGACAGGGGTGACTATGGCTACACCTTC.

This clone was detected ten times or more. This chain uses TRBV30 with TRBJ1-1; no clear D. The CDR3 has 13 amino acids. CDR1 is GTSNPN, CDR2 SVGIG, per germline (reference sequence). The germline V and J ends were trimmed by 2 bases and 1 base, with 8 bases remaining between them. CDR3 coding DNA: TGTGCCTGGAGTCCCCGGAGGAACACTGAAGCTTTCTTT. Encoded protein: CAWSPRRNTEAFF.

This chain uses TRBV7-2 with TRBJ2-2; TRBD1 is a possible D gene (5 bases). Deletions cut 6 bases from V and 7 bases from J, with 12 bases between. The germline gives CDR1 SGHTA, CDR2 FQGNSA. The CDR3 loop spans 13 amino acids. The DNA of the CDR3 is TGTGCCAGCAGAATGACAGTCAGCGGGGAGCTGTTTTTT. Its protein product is CASRMTVSGELFF.

CDR3 DNA sequence: TGTGCCAGCAGCTTTATGGGCCGAAACTACGAGCAGTACTTC. This gives the protein CASSFMGRNYEQYF. The chain combines TRBV11-2 with TRBJ2-7; no clear D gene. Germline V gene sequence: CDR1 SGHAT, CDR2 FQNNGV. The CDR3 totals 14 residues. Deletions cut 3 bases from V and 3 bases from J, with 12 bases between.

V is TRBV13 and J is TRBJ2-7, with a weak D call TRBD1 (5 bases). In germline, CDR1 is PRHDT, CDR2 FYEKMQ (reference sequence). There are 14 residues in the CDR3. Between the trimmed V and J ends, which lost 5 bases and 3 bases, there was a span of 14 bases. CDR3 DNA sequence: TGTGCCAGCAGCCCAAGACAGACCAGCTACGAGCAGTACTTC. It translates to CASSPRQTSYEQYF.